This T cell receptor (beta chain) emerged from a study of blood T cell repertoires in COVID-19. About the study: The origin of the acute and convalescent COVID-19 samples was the United States, Italy and Spain. PBMCs, B-cell-depleted T cells, or T cells provided the cDNA or gDNA that made up the material.

Methods used by the authors: Amplified reference gene primers provided the basis for estimating nucleated cell counts. Here immunoSEQ multiplex PCR was the method, and the copy in TCRdb shows in-frame clones only, minus some. Clone size and the V and J calls come from that table; the DNA yielded D and trimming. The data contain more than 110,000 clones, less than 80% of them seen just once; the ten biggest clones take up more than 3.5%. Per germline, CDR1 DFQATT and CDR2 SNEGSKA (reference sequence). The ends were cut back, 4 bases at V and 4 bases at J, with 8 bases in the middle. The CDR3 length is 11 residues.

This receptor was obtained from a woman aged 80 or older with active or convalescent COVID-19. Sequenced sample: peripheral blood. This chain uses TRBV20-1 with TRBJ2-7, with a possible D match to TRBD2 (6 bases). The CDR3 protein is CSAKRGYEQYF. The CDR3 bases are TGCAGTGCTAAACGGGGGTACGAGCAGTACTTC.